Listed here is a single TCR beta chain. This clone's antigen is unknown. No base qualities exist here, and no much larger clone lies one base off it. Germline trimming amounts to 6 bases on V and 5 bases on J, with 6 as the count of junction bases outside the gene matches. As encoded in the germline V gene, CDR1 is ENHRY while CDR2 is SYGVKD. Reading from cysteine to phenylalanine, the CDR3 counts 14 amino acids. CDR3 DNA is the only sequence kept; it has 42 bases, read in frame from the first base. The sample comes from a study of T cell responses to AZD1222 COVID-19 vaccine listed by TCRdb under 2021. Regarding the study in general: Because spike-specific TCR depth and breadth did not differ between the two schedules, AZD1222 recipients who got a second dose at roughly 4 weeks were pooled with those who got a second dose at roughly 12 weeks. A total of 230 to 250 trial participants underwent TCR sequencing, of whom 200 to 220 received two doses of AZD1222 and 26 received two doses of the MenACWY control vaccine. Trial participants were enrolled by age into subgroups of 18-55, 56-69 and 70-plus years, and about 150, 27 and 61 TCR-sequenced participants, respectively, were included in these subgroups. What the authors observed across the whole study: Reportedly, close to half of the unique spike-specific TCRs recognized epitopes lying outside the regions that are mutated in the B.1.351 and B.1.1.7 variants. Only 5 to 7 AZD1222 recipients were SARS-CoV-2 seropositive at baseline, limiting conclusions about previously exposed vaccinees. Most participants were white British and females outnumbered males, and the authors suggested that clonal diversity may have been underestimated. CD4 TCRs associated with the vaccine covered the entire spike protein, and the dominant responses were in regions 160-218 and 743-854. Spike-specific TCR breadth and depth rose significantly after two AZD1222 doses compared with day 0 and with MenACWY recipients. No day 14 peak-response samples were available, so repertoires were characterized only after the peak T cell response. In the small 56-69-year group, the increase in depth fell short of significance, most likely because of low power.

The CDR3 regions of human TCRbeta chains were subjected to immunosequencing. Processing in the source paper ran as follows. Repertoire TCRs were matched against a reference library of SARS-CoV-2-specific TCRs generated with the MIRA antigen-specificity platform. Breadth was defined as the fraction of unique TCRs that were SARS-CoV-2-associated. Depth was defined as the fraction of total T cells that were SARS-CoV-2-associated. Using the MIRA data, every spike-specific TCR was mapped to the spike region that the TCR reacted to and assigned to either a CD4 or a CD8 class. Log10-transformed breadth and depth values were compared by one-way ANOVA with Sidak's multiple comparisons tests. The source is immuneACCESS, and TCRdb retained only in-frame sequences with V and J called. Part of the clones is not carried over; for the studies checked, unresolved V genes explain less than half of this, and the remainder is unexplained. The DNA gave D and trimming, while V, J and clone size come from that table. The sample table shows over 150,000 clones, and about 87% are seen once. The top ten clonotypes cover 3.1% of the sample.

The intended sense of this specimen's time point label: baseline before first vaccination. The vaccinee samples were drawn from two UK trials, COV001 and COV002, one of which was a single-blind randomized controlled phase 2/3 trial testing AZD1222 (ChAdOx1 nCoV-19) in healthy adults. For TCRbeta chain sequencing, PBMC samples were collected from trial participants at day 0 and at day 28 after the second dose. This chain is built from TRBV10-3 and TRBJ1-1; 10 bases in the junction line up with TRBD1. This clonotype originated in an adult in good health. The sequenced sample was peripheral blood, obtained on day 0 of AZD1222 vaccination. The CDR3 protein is CAISLDRGTTEAFF. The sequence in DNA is TGTGCCATCAGCCTGGACAGGGGGACAACTGAAGCTTTCTTT.